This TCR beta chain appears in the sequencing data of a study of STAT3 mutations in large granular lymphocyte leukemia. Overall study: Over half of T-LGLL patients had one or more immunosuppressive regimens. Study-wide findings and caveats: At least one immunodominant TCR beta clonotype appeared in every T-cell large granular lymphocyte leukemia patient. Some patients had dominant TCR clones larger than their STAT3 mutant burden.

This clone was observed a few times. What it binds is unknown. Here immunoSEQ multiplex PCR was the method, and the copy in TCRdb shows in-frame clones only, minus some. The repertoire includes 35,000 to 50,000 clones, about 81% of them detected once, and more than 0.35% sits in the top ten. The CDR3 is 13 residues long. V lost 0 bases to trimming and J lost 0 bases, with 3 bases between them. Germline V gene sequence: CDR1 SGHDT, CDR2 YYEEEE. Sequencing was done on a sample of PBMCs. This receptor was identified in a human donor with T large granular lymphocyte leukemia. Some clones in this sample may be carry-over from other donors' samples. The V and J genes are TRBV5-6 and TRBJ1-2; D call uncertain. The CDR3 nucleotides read TGTGCCAGCAGCTTGGGTCCTAACTATGGCTACACCTTC. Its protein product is CASSLGPNYGYTF.